This TCR beta chain was sequenced during a study of early T cells in non-severe SARS-CoV-2 infection. This clonotype was seen a few times. MiXCR, applied by TCRdb to the 5' RACE reads, yields one record per CDR3 protein. The sample shows some 73,000 distinct CDR3 sequences, about 12% of them seen only once. This clonotype was sampled from an adult who was a healthcare worker with PCR-confirmed SARS-CoV-2 infection or an uninfected control (not recorded which). Sequenced input: whole blood.

The CDR3 spells CASAGLFLENTIYF. DNA of the CDR3: TGTGCCAGCGCGGGGCTTTTTTTGGAAAACACCATATATTTT. The chain uses TRBV7-9 and TRBJ1-3; a possible D gene is TRBD1 (5 bases). The V end lost 8 bases, the J end lost 6 bases, and 17 bases lay between the germline ends. Germline V gives CDR1 SEHNR, CDR2 FQNEAQ (reference sequence). This CDR3 has 14 amino acids. The whole variable domain, remainder taken from reference TRBV7-9 and TRBJ1-3, is DTGVSQNPRHKITKRGQNVTFRCDPISEHNRLYWYRQTLGQGPEFLTYFQNEAQLEKSRLLSDRFSAERPKGSFSTLEIQRTEQGDSAMYLCASAGLFLENTIYFGEGSWLTVV.